The sample holds many counts of the clone carrying this T cell receptor (beta chain). Molecular barcoding with unique molecular identifiers was used for the TCRbeta library. From the PCR reads, TCRdb called clonotypes with MiXCR, one entry per CDR3 protein. Of about 610,000 distinct CDR3 sequences listed, about 10% are singletons. This sample stems from a study of T-cell reconstitution after alpha-beta-depleted transplantation in children. The sample in question was PBMCs from the stem cell graft donor, obtained from the stem cell graft. The clonotype originates from a human donor who donated a stem cell graft to a child with acute myeloid leukemia.

The CDR3 nucleotides are TGCAGCGTTGAGGGACAGGCCTCCTACCACACCTTC. It specifies CSVEGQASYHTF. The chain has TRBV29-1 and TRBJ1-2; 8 bases are a match to TRBD1. This CDR3 comprises 12 residues. The V gene's germline CDR1 is SQVTM and CDR2 ANQGSEA. With V trimmed by 3 bases and J by 12 bases, 9 bases remained unmatched.